The present entry profiles one T cell receptor beta chain with its context. Antigen: not known. The sample originates from a study of beta chain features in type 1 diabetes. General study results and limits: Shortening of TCRB CDR3s, moderate but significant, appeared in all four CD4+ subsets of Type 1 diabetes patients. There was no resolution here of whether HLA type influences TCRB rearrangement.

Every bit of the isolated RNA underwent reverse transcription, so sequencing read expressed TCRB transcripts. Profiling relied on immunoSEQ multiplex PCR, and the TCRdb table lists in-frame clones only, not all of them. In the table there are hundreds of thousands of clones, about 32% of which are singletons. CDR1 and CDR2 from the germline V gene are SGHDT and YYEEEE. The CDR3 consists of 15 residues. Deletions cut 0 bases from V and 6 bases from J, with 15 bases between. The chain combines TRBV5-6 with TRBJ1-1, with a possible D match to TRBD1 (5 bases). This TCR was recovered from a man between 18 and 35 years old in good health. The sequenced sample consisted of naive CD4+ T cells from blood. This CDR3 is CASSLAPAGDAEAFF. For the CDR3, the DNA is TGTGCCAGCAGCTTGGCCCCGGCGGGGGACGCTGAAGCTTTCTTT.